Sequencing of this T cell receptor (beta chain) was carried out in a study of CXCR3-negative and CXCR3-positive naive CD8 T cells. Whole-study results and caveats: CXCR3-negative naive cells had less hydrophobic TRB CDR3s than did CXCR3-positive naive cells. Memory cells showed distinct TRBV-TRBJ patterns, while the two naive subsets matched. Partial loss of CXCR3 expression followed cryopreservation; most assays used fresh PBMCs.

Germline lookup yields CDR1 SQVTM and CDR2 ANQGSEA. This CDR3 comprises 14 residues. Cells classed as naive CD8+ T cells were CD45RO-CCR7+CD27+CD95-. The authors prepared UMI-labeled TRB cDNA libraries by 5' RACE. TCRdb reprocessed the 5' RACE reads and reports one entry per CDR3 protein, with no DNA. Its table lists some 150,000 distinct CDR3 sequences. As to this clonotype: What it binds is unknown.

The sequenced sample was naive CXCR3+ CD8+ T cells from blood. Subset meaning: CD45RO-CCR7+CD27+CD95- naive CD8+ T cells expressing CXCR3 (TNR3+). The sequence came from a human donor in good health. Some clones in this sample may be carry-over from other donors' samples. This chain links TRBV29-1 with TRBJ2-7. The CDR3 loop reads CSVEDVTESYEQYF.